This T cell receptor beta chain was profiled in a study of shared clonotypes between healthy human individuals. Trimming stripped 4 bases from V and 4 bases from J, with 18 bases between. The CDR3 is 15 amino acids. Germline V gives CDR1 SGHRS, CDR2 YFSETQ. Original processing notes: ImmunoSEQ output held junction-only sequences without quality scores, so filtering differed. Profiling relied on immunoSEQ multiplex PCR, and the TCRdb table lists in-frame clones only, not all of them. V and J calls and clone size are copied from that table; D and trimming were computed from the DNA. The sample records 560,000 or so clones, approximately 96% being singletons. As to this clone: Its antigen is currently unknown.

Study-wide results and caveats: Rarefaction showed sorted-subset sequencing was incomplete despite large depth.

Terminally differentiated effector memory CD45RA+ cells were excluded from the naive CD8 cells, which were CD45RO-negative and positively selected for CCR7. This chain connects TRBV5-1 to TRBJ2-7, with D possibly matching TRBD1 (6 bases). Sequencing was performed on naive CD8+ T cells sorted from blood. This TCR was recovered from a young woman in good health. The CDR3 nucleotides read TGCGCCAGCAGCCACCGGGACACTAAGTGGTACGAGCAGTACTTC. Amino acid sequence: CASSHRDTKWYEQYF.